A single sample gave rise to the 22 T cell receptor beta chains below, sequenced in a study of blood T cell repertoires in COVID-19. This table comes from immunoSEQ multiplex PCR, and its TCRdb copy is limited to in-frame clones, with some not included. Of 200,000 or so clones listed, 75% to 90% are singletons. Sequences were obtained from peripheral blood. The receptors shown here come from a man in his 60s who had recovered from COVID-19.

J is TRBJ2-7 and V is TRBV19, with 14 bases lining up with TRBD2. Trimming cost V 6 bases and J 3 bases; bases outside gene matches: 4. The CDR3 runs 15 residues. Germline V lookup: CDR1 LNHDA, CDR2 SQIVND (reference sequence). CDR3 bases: TGTGCCAGTAGCGGGACTAGCGGGAGTTTCTACGAGCAGTACTTC. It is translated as CASSGTSGSFYEQYF.

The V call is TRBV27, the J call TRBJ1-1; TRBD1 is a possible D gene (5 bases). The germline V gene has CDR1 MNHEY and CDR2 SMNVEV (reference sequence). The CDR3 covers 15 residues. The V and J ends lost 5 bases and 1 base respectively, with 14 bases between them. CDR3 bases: TGTGCCAGCAGTCCCTACTCGGACAAGAACACTGAAGCTTTCTTT. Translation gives CASSPYSDKNTEAFF.

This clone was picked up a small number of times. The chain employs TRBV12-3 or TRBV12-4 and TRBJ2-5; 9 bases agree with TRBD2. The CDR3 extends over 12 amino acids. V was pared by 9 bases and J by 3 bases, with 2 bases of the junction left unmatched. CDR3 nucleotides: TGTGCCAGGCGGGGGGGGAAAGAGACCCAGTACTTC. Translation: CARRGGKETQYF.

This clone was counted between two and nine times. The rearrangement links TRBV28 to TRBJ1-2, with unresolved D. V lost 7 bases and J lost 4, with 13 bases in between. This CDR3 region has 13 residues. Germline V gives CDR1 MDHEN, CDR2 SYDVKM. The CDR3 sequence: CASTPEAPYGYTF. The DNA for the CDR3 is TGTGCCAGCACCCCCGAGGCCCCCTATGGCTACACCTTC.

As DNA, the CDR3 is TGTGCCAGCAGTGGGGACATTACTAGCACAGATACGCAGTATTTT. This gives the protein CASSGDITSTDTQYF. This chain joins TRBV28 and TRBJ2-3, with a tentative D call TRBD1 (6 bases). Germline CDR1 MDHEN, CDR2 SYDVKM. V shed 5 bases and J shed 0 bases, with 12 bases lying between them. The CDR3 covers 15 residues.

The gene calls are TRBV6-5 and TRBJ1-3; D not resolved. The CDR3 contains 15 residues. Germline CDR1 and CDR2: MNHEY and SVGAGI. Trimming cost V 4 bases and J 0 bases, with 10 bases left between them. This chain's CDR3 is CASSLQWLSGNTIYF. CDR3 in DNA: TGTGCCAGCAGTTTACAGTGGCTCTCTGGAAACACCATATATTTT.

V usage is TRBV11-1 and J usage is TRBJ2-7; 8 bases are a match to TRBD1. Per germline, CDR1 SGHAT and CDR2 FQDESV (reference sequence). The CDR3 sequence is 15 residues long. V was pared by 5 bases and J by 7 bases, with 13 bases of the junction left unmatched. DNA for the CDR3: TGTGCCAGCAGCCTGCGCTTCCAGGGGGCCACTGAGCAGTACTTC. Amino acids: CASSLRFQGATEQYF.

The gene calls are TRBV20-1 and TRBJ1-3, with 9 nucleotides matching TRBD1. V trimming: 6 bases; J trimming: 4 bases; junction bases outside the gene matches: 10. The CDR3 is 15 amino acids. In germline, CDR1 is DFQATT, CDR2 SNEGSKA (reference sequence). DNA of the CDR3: TGCAGTGCCAGTCCCGGGACAGGGTTCGGAAACACCATATATTTT. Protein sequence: CSASPGTGFGNTIYF.

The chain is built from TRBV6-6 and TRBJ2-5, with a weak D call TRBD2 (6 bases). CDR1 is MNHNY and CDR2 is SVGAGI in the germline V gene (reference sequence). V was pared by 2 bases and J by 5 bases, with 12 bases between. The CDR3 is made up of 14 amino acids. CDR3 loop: CASSYRRERETQYF. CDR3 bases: TGTGCCAGCAGTTACAGGAGGGAAAGGGAGACCCAGTACTTC.

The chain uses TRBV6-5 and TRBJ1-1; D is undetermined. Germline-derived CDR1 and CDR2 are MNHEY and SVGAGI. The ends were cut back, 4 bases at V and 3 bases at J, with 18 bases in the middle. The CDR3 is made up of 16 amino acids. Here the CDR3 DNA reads TGTGCCAGCAGTTCCCGAGTAAAAGGGAGGGACACTGAAGCTTTCTTT. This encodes CASSSRVKGRDTEAFF.

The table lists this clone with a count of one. This CDR3 reads CASSPGDRANTEAFF. For the CDR3, the DNA is TGCGCCAGCAGCCCAGGGGACAGGGCGAACACTGAAGCTTTCTTT. The V call is TRBV5-1, the J call TRBJ1-1, with 9 bases fitting TRBD1. The V gene's germline CDR1 is SGHRS and CDR2 YFSETQ. The J segment lost 1 base and the V segment lost 4 bases, leaving 5 bases of the junction unmatched. The CDR3 has 15 residues.

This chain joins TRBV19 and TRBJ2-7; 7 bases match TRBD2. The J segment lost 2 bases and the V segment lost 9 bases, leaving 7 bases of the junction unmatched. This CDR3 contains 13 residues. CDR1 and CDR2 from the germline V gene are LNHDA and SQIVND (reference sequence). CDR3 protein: CASRLATPYEQYF. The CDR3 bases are TGTGCCAGCCGACTAGCAACCCCCTACGAGCAGTACTTC.

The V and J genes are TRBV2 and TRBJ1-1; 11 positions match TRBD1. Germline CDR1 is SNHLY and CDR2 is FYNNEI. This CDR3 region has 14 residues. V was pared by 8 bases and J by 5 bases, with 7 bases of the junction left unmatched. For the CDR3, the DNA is TGTGCCAGCGATGGGACAGGGGGTCGGACTGAAGCTTTCTTT. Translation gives CASDGTGGRTEAFF.

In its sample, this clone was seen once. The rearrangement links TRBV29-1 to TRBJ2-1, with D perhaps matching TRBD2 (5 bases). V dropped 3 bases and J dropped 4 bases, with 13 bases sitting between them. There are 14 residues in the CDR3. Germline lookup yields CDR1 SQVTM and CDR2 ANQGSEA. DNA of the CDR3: TGCAGCGTTGATCCCCCAACTAGATACAATGAGCAGTTCTTC. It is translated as CSVDPPTRYNEQFF.

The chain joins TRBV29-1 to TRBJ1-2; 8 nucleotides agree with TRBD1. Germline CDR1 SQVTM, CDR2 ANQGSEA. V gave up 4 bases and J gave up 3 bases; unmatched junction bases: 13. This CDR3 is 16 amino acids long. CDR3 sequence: CSVAGQGALPYYGYTF. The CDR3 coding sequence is TGCAGCGTTGCAGGTCAGGGGGCTCTTCCTTACTATGGCTACACCTTC.

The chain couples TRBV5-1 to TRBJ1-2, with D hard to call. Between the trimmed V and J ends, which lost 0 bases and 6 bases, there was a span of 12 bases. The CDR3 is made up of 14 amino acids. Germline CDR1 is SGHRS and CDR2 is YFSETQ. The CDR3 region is CASSLVAPRDGYTF. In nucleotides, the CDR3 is TGCGCCAGCAGCTTGGTGGCGCCCCGGGATGGCTACACCTTC.

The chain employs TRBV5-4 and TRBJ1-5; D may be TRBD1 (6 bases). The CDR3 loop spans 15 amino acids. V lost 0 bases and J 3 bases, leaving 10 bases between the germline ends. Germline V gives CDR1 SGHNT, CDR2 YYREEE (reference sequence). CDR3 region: CASSLGTANNQPQHF. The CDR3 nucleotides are TGTGCCAGCAGCTTGGGGACAGCGAACAATCAGCCCCAGCATTTT.

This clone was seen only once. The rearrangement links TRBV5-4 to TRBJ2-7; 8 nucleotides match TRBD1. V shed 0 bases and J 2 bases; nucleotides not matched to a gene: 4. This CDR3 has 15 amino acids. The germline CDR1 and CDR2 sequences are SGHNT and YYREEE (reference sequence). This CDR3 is CASSLGQGYTYEQYF. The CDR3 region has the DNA TGTGCCAGCAGCTTGGGACAGGGGTATACCTACGAGCAGTACTTC. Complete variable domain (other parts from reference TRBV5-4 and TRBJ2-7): ETGVTQSPTHLIKTRGQQVTLRCSSQSGHNTVSWYQQALGQGPQFIFQYYREEENGRGNFPPRFSGLQFPNYSSELNVNALELDDSALYLCASSLGQGYTYEQYFGPGTRLTVT.

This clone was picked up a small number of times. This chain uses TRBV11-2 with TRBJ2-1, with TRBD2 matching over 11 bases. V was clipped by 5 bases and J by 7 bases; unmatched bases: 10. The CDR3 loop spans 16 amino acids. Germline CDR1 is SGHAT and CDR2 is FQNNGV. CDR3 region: CASSPPQRTSGNEQFF. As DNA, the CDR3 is TGTGCCAGCAGCCCCCCTCAAAGGACTAGCGGGAATGAGCAGTTCTTC. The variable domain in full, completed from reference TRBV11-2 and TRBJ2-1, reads EAGVAQSPRYKIIEKRQSVAFWCNPISGHATLYWYQQILGQGPKLLIQFQNNGVVDDSQLPKDRFSAERLKGVDSTLKIQPAKLEDSAVYLCASSPPQRTSGNEQFFGPGTRLTVL.

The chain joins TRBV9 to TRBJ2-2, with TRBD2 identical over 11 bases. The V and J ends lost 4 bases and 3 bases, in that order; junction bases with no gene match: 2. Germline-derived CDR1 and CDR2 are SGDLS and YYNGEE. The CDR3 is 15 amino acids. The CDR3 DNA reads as TGTGCCAGCAGCACTAGCGGGGGACACACCGGGGAGCTGTTTTTT. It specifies CASSTSGGHTGELFF.

CDR3 in amino acids: CASSRSGEQPQHF. The DNA for the CDR3 is TGTGCCAGCTCACGATCGGGGGAACAGCCCCAGCATTTT. The chain recombines TRBV18 with TRBJ1-5; D might be TRBD1 (5 bases). The ends were cut back, 4 bases at V and 7 bases at J, with 11 bases in the middle. This CDR3 has 13 amino acids. Germline V gives CDR1 KGHSH, CDR2 LQKENI.

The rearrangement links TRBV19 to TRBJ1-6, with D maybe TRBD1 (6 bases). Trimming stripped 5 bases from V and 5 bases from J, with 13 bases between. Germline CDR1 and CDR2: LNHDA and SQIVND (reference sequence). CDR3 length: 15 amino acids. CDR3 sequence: CASSDWTVDNSPLHF. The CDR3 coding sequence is TGTGCCAGTAGTGACTGGACAGTAGATAATTCACCCCTCCACTTT.